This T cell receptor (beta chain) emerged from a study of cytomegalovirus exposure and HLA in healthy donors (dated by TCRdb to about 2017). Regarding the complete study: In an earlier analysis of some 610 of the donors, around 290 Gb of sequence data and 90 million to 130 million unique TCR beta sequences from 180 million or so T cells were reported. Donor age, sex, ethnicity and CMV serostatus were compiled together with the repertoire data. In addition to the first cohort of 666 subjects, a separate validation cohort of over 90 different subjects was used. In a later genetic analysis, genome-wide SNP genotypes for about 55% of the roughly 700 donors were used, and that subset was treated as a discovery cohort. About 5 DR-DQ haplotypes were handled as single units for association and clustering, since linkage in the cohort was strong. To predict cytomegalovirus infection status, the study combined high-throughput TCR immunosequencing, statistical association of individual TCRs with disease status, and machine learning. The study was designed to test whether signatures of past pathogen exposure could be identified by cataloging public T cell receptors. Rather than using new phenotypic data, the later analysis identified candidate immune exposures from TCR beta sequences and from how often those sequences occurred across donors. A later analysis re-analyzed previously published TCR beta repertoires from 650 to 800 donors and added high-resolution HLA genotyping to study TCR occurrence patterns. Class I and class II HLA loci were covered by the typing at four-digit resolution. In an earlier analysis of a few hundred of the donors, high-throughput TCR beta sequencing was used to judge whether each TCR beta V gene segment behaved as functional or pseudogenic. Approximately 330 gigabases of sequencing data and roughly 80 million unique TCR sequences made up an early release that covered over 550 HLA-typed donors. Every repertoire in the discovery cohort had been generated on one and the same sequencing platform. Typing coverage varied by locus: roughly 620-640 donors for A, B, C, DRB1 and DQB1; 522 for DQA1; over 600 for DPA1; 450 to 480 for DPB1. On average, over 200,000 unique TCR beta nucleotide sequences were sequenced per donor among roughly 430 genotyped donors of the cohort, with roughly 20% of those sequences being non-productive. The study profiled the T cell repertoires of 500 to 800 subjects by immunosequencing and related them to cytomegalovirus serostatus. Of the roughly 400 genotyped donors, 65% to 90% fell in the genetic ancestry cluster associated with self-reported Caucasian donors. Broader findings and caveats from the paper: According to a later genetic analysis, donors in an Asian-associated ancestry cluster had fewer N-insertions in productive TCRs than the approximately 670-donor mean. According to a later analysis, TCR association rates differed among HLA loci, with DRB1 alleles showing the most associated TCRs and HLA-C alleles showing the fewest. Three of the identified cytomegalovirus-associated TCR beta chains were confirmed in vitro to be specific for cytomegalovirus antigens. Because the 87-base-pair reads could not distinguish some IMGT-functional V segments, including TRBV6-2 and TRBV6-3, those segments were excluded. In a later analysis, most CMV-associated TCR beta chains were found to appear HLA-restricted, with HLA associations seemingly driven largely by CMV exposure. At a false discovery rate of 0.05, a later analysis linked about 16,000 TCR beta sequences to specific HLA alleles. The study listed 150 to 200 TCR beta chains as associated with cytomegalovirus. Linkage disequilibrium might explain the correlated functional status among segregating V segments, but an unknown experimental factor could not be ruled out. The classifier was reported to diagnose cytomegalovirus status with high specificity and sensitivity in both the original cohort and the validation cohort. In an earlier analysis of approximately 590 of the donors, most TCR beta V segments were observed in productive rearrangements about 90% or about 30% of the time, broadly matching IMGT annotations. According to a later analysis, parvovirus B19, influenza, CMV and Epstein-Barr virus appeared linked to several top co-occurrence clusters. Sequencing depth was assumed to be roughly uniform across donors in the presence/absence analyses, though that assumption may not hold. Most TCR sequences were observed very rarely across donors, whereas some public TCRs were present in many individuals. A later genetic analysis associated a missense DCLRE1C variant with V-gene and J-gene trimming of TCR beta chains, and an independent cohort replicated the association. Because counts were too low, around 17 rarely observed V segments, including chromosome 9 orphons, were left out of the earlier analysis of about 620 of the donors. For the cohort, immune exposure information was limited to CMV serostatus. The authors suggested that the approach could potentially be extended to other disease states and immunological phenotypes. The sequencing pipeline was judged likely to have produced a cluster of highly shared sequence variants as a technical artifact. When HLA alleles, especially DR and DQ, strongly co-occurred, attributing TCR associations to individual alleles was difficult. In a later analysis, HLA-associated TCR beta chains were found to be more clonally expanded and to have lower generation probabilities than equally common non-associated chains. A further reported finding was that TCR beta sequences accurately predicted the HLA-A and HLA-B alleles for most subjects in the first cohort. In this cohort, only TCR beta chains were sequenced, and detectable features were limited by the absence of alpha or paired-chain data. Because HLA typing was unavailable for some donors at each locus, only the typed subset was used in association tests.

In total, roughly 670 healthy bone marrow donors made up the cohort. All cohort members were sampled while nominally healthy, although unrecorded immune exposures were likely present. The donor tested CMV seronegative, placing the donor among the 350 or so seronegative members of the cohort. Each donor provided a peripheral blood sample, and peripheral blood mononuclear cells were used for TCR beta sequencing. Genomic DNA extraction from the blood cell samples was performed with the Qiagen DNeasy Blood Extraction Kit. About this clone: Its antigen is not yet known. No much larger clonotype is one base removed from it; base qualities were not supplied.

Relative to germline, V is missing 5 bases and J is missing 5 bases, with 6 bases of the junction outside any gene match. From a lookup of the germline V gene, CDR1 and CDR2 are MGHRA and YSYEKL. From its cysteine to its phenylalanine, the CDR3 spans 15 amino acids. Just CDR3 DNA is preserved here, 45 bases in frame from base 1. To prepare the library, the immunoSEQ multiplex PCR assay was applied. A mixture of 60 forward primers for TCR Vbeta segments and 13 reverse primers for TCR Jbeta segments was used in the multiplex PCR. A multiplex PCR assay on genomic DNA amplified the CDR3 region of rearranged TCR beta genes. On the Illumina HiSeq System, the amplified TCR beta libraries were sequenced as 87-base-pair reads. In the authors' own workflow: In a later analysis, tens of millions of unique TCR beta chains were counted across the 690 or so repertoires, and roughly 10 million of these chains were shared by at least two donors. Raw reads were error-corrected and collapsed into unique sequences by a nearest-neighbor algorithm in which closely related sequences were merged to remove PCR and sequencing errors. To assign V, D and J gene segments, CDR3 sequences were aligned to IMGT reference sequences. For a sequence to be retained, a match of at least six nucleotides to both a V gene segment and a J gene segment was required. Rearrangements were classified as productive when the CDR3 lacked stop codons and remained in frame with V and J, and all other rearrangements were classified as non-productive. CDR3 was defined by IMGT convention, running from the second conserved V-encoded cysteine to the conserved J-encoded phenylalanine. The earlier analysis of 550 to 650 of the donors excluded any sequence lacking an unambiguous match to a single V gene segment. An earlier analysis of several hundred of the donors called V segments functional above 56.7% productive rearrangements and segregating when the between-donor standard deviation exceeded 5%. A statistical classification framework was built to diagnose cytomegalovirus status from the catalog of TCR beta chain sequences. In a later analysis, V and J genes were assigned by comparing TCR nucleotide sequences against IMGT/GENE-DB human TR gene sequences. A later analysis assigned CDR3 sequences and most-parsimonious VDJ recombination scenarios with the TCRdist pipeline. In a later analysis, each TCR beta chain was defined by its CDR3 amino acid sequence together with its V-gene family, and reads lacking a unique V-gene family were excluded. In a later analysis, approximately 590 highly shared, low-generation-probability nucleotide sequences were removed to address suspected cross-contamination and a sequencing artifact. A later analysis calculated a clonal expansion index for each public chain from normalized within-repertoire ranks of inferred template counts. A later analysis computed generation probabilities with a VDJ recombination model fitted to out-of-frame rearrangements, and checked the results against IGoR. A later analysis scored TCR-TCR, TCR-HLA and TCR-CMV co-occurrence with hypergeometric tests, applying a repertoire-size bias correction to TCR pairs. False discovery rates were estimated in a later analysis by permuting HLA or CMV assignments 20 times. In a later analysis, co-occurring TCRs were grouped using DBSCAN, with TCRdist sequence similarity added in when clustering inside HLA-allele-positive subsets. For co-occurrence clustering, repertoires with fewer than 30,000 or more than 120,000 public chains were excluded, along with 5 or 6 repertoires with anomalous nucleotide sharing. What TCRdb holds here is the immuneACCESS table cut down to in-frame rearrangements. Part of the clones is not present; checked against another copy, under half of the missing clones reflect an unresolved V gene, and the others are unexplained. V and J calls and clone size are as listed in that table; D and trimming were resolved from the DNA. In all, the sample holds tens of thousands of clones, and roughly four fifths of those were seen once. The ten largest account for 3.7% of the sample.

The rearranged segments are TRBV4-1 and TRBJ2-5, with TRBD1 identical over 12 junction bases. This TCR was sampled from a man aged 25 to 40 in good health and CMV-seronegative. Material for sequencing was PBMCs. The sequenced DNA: TGCGCCAGCAGCGGGGGGACAGGGGGCAGGGAGACCCAGTACTTC. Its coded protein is CASSGGTGGRETQYF.